This T cell receptor (beta chain) comes out of a study of T cells expressing NK-cell markers. Study-level background: Seven of the eight sequenced donors were classified as HCMV-seropositive, and one was classified as seronegative.

Worth noting for this clonotype: The target antigen is unknown.

TCRdb re-analyzed the 5' RACE reads; it lists each CDR3 protein once, without DNA. Reported are around 550,000 distinct CDR3 sequences; the ten largest clones contain approximately 3.6%. This CDR3 region has 15 residues. Germline CDR1 reads SQVTM; CDR2 reads ANQGSEA. Whole-study results and caveats: In a group of several donors, dominant NKG2C+ clonotypes represented roughly 1.0-7.5% of CD8+ T cells. It was still unclear whether expanded NKG2C+ T cell clones were HCMV specific. The leading position in the CD3+CD56-NKG2C+ fraction of four donors also went to these clonotypes.

The receptor was derived from a man in his late teens or twenties in good health. The chain is built from TRBV29-1 and TRBJ2-1; without DNA, the TCRdb call of TRBD2 cannot be checked. Sequenced: blood T cells: a sorted CD56 or NKG2C T cell subset, CD4+ or CD8+ T cells, or bulk PBMC T cells (not recorded which). This CDR3 is CSGEGAGRRHNEQFF.